This T cell receptor beta chain is from a study of metastatic and nonmetastatic thyroid tumors (dated by TCRdb to the early 2020s). About the study as a whole: For patients with malignant and with benign thyroid disease, the researchers compared repertoires between peripheral blood samples and tumor or nodule tissue samples.

The investigation overall reported the following: In both blood and tumor samples, TCR beta diversity was reported to be significantly higher in malignant tumors than in benign nodules.

This clone occurred a few times. This clone's antigen is unknown. No clone much larger than this one lies a single base away; base qualities are absent. No patient had received any treatment before thyroid surgery. Patient clinical samples collected from about 2012 to 2018 were retrospectively analysed using T-cell receptor beta sequencing. Libraries were built with PCR. TCRdb names Illumina HiSeq 4000 as the instrument used. High-throughput sequencing was used to profile the TCR beta-chain CDR3 region of every patient. The authors' pipeline ran thus. CDR3 differences across clinicopathological groups were used to build a classifier for discriminating distant-metastatic papillary thyroid cancer patients. Repertoire diversity was assessed with the Shannon index, and tumor-blood repertoire similarity with the Morisita-Horn index. TCRdb reanalyzed the raw reads on its own, using fastp at Q25 for trimming and MiXCR for clone calling, and kept in-frame beta chains. TCRdb, not the authors, supplied the V and J calls. The sample contains 91,000 or so clones, 9.5% to 15% of them found a single time. The ten largest clonotypes hold 11% of the sample.

From cysteine to phenylalanine, the CDR3 is 15 amino acids long. Solely the CDR3 DNA is kept, with 45 bases framed from the first base. Relative to germline, V is 2 bases shorter and J is 6 bases shorter, with 13 bases between their ends. The germline V gene (reference sequence) sets CDR1 to LNHDA and CDR2 to SQIVND. In this chain, TRBV19 is recombined with TRBJ2-2, with the D segment identity uncertain. The source material was blood. This TCR derives from a female donor with papillary thyroid cancer or a benign thyroid nodule (not recorded which). Some clones in this sample may be carry-over from other donors' samples. CDR3 reads: CASSISWLKAGELFF. The base sequence is TGTGCCAGTAGTATATCGTGGTTGAAAGCCGGGGAGCTGTTTTTT.